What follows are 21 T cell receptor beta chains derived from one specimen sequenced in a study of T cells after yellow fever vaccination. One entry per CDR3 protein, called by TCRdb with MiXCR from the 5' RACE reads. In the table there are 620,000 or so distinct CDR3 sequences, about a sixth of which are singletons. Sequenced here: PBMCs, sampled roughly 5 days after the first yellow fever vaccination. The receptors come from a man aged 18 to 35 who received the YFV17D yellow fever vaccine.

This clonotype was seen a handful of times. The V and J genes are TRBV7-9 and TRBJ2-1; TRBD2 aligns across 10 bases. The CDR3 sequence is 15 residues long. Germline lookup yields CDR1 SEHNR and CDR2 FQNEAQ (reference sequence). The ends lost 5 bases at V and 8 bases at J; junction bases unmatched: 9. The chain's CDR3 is CASSTGLAISHEQFF. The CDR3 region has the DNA TGTGCCAGCAGCACGGGACTAGCGATCAGTCATGAGCAGTTCTTC.

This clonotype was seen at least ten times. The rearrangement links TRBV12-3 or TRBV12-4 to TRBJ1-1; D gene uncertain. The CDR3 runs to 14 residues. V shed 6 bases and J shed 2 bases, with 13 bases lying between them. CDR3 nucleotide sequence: TGTGCCAGCAGCTCCGCTACAGATAACACTGAAGCTTTCTTT. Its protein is CASSSATDNTEAFF.

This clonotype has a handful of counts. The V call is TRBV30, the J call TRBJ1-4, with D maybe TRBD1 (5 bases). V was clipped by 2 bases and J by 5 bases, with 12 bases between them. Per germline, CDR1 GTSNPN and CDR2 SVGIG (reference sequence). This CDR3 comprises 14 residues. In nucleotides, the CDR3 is TGTGCCTGGAGTCCGGGGCAAAGCAATGAAAAACTGTTTTTT. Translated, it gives CAWSPGQSNEKLFF.

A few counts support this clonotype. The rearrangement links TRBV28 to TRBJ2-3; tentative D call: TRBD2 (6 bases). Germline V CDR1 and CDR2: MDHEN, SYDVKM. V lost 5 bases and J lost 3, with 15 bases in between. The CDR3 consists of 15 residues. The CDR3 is CASSVGGIGTDTQYF. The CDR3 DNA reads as TGTGCCAGCAGTGTAGGAGGGATTGGGACAGATACGCAGTATTTT. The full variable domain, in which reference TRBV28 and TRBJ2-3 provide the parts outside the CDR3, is DVKVTQSSRYLVKRTGEKVFLECVQDMDHENMFWYRQDPGLGLRLIYFSYDVKMKEKGDIPEGYSVSREKKERFSLILESASTNQTSMYLCASSVGGIGTDTQYFGPGTRLTVL.

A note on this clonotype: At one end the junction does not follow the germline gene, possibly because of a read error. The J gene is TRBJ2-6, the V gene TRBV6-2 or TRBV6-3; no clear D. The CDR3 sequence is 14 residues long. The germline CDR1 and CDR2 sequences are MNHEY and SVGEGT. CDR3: CASTTSSEANVLTF. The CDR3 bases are TGTGCCAGTACTACTTCTTCTGAGGCCAACGTCCTGACTTTC.

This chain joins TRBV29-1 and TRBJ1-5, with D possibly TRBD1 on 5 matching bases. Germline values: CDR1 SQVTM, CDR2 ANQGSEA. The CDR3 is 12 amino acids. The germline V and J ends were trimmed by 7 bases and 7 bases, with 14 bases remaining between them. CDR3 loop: CSAGIGNQPQHF. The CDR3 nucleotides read TGCAGCGCAGGGATCGGAAACCAGCCCCAGCATTTT. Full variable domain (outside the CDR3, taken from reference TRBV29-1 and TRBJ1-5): SAVISQKPSRDICQRGTSLTIQCQVDSQVTMMFWYRQQPGQSLTLIATANQGSEATYESGFVIDKFPISRPNLTFSTLTVSNMSPEDSSIYLCSAGIGNQPQHFGDGTRLSIL.

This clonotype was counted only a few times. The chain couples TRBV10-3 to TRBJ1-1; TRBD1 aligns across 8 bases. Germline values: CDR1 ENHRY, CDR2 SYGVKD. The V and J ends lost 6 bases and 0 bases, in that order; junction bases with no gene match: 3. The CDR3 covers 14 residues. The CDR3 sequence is CAISRQGMNTEAFF. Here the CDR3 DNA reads TGTGCCATCAGCCGACAGGGGATGAACACTGAAGCTTTCTTT.

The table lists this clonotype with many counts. In nucleotides, the CDR3 is TGTGCCAGCAGCTTAGGTCCCATCGGCCCCACAGATACGCAGTATTTT. Translating gives CASSLGPIGPTDTQYF. The chain is built from TRBV7-2 and TRBJ2-3; no definite D call. The CDR3 spans 16 residues. Trimming took 1 base from V and 2 from J, leaving 13 bases between them. Per the germline V gene, CDR1 is SGHTA and CDR2 is FQGNSA. The complete variable domain, with remaining parts taken from reference TRBV7-2 and TRBJ2-3, reads GAGVSQSPSNKVTEKGKDVELRCDPISGHTALYWYRQSLGQGLEFLIYFQGNSAPDKSGLPSDRFSAERTGGSVSTLTIQRTQQEDSAVYLCASSLGPIGPTDTQYFGPGTRLTVL.

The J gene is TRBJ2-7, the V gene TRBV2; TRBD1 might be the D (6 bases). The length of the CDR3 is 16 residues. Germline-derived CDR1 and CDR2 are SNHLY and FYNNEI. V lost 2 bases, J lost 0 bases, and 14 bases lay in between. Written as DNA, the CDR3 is TGTGCCAGCAGTGAATCTTGGACAGAGACCTCCTACGAGCAGTACGTC. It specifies CASSESWTETSYEQYV.

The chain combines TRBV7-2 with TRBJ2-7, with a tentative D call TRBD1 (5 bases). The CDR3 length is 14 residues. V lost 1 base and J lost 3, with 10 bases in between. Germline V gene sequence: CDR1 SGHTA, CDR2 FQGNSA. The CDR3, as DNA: TGTGCCAGCAGCTTAGAGGGGCTCATCTACGAGCAGTACTTC. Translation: CASSLEGLIYEQYF.

This chain's CDR3 is CASSYTVYNEQFF. As DNA, the CDR3 is TGTGCCAGCAGTTATACGGTATACAATGAGCAGTTCTTC. The gene calls are TRBV6-2 or TRBV6-3 and TRBJ2-1; D not resolved. Trimming stripped 3 bases from V and 4 bases from J, with 7 bases between. The CDR3 is 13 residues long. Germline CDR1 is MNHEY and CDR2 is SVGEGT.

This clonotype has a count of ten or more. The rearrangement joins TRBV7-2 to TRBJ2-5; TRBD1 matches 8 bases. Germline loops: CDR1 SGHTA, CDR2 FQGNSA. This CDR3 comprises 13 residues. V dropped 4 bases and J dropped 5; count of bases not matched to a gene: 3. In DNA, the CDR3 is TGTGCCAGCAGCTCGGACAGGGCTGAGACCCAGTACTTC. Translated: CASSSDRAETQYF.

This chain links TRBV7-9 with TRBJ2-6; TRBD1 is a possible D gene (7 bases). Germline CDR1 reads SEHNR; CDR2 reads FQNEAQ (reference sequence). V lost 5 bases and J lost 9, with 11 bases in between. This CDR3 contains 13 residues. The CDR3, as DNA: TGTGCCAGCAGCGCGGGGACAGTCAACGTCCTGACTTTC. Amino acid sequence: CASSAGTVNVLTF.

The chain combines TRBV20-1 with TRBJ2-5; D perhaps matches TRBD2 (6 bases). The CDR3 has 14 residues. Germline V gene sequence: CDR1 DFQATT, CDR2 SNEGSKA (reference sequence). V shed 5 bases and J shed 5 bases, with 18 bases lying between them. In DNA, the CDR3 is TGCAGTGCTTCCTGGGGGGTAGGGTTGGAGACCCAGTACTTC. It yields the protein CSASWGVGLETQYF.

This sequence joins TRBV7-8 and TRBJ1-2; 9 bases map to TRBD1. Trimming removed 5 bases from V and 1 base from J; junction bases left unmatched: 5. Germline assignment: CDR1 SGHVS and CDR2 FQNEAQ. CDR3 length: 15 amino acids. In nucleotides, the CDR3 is TGTGCCAGCAGCACCGGGACAGGGAGTAACTATGGCTACACCTTC. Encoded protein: CASSTGTGSNYGYTF.

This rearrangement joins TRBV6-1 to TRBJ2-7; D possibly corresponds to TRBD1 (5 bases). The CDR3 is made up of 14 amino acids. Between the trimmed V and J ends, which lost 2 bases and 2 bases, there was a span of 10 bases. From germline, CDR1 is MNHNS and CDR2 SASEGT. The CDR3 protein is CASSEFPRAYEQYV. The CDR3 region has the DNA TGTGCCAGCAGTGAATTCCCCAGGGCCTACGAGCAGTACGTC.

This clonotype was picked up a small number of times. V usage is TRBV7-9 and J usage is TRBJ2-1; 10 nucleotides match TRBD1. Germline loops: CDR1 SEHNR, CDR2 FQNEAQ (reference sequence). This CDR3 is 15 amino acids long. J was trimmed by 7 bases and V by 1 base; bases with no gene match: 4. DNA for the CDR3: TGTGCCAGCAGCTTAGTGGACAGGGGGATGAATGAGCAGTTCTTC. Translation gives CASSLVDRGMNEQFF.

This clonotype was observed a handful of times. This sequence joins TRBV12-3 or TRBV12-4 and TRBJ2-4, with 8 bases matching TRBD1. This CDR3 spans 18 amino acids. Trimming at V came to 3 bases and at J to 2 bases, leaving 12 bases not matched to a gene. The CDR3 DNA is TGTGCCAGCAGTTTCCCGGGAGCAGGGGGCGCTACCAAAAACATTCAGTACTTC. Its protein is CASSFPGAGGATKNIQYF.

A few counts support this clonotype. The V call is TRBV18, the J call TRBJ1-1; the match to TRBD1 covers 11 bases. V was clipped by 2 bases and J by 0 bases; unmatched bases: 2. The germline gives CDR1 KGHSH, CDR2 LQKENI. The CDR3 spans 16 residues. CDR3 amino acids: CASSPLGQGVNTEAFF. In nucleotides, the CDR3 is TGTGCCAGCTCACCATTGGGACAGGGGGTGAACACTGAAGCTTTCTTT.

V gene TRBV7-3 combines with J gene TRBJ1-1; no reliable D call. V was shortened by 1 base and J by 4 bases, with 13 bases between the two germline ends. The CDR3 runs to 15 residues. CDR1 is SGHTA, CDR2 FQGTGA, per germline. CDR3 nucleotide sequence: TGTGCCAGCAGCTTAAACCCTACAGTGAGCACTGAAGCTTTCTTT. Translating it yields CASSLNPTVSTEAFF.

In nucleotides, the CDR3 is TGTGCCTGGAGTGTACTAGCGGGGGGCACAGATACGCAGTATTTT. The encoded protein is CAWSVLAGGTDTQYF. The chain links TRBV30 to TRBJ2-3, with 11 bases fitting TRBD2. The CDR3 length is 15 residues. J gave up 1 base and V 0 bases, and 0 bases lay outside the gene matches. Germline values: CDR1 GTSNPN, CDR2 SVGIG (reference sequence). The variable domain in full, with the rest retrieved from reference TRBV30 and TRBJ2-3, is SQTIHQWPATLVQPVGSPLSLECTVEGTSNPNLYWYRQAAGRGLQLLFYSVGIGQISSEVPQNLSASRPQDRQFILSSKKLLLSDSGFYLCAWSVLAGGTDTQYFGPGTRLTVL.